Listed below are T cell receptor beta chains from one sample, sequenced in a study of identical twins. A single record per CDR3 protein comes from TCRdb applying MiXCR to the 5' RACE reads. In the table there are a few hundred thousand distinct CDR3 sequences, 10% of which are singletons. Sequencing was performed on memory T cells sorted from blood. These receptors originate from a man aged 45 to 65 in good health. Both conserved end residues are part of each CDR3. A D gene is named only where the DNA matches it firmly. Not every row has a clone size; where given, it reads once, few, many or a size class.

TGTGCCAGCAAACGGGACAGTTACAATGAGCAGTTCTTC | CASKRDSYNEQFF | TRBD1 | TRBV6-2/TRBV6-3 | few | TRBJ2-1
TGTGCCAGCAGCCAGGGGCAGGGCCTCCATTCACCCCTCCACTTT | CASSQGQGLHSPLHF | NA | TRBV11-1 | many | TRBJ1-6
TGCAGTGCTAGAAAATTTACAGGGAGGACTGGAAACACCATATATTTT | CSARKFTGRTGNTIYF | NA | TRBV20-1 | many | TRBJ1-3
TGCAGTGTTGATGGATTGGCCACTGAAGCTTTCTTT | CSVDGLATEAFF | NA | TRBV20-1 | NA | TRBJ1-1
TGTGCCAGCAGCCGGGACCGCGACCCCAGCTACGAGCAGTACTTC | CASSRDRDPSYEQYF | NA | TRBV7-2 | NA | TRBJ2-7
TGCAGCGTCCCTTCATCACTGACAGGGCGGAATGAGCAGTTCTTC | CSVPSSLTGRNEQFF | TRBD1 | TRBV29-1 | NA | TRBJ2-1
TGCGCCAGCAGCATCTCAGGGGCCCAAGAGACCCAGTACTTC | CASSISGAQETQYF | NA | TRBV5-1 | NA | TRBJ2-5
TGCAGTGCTGCAACCGGGACTCGTTCCTCCAATGAGCAGTTCTTC | CSAATGTRSSNEQFF | NA | TRBV20-1 | NA | TRBJ2-1
TGTGCCAGCAGCTTAGGCTTTTCCAGAGAAGCTTTCTTT | CASSLGFSREAFF | NA | TRBV7-2 | many | TRBJ1-1
TGTGCCAGCAGTGACCGGGGGGCCTACTACGAGCAGTACTTC | CASSDRGAYYEQYF | NA | TRBV2 | NA | TRBJ2-7
TGCGCCAGCAGCTTGTTCCTTTTAGCGGGACAGACCGGGGAGCTGTTTTTT | CASSLFLLAGQTGELFF | NA | TRBV5-1 | many | TRBJ2-2
TGTGCCACCGGAGATCCGACGTTCGCAGGGGCCCACTCTGGAAACACCATATATTTT | CATGDPTFAGAHSGNTIYF | NA | TRBV6-6 | many | TRBJ1-3
TGTGCCAGCAGCCAAGATTACGCGGGAGACGAGACCCAGTACTTC | CASSQDYAGDETQYF | TRBD2 | TRBV4-2 | few | TRBJ2-5
TGTGCCAGCAGCCTAGGGGACAGTACAGATACGCAGTATTTT | CASSLGDSTDTQYF | TRBD1 | TRBV12-3/TRBV12-4 | NA | TRBJ2-3
TGTGCCGCCAACGTCGGGAGGACGTACGAGCAGTACTTC | CAANVGRTYEQYF | TRBD2 | TRBV7-8 | once | TRBJ2-7
TGTGCCATCAGTGAGGGGGCGGGAGGTACCTACGAGCAGTACTTC | CAISEGAGGTYEQYF | TRBD2 | TRBV10-3 | NA | TRBJ2-7
TGTGCCAGCAGCTTAGTGCAGTACTACGAGCAGTACTTC | CASSLVQYYEQYF | NA | TRBV11-2 | many | TRBJ2-7
TGCGCCAGCAGAAGCTTTAGAGGGGAGATCTACGAGCAGTACTTC | CASRSFRGEIYEQYF | NA | TRBV5-1 | many | TRBJ2-7
TGCGCCAGCAGCCTTGAGAGGAGCGGGGGTAATTCACCCCTCCACTTT | CASSLERSGGNSPLHF | NA | TRBV4-3 | NA | TRBJ1-6
TGTGCCAGCAGATTTAACAGGGGAGGTACGCAGTATTTT | CASRFNRGGTQYF | NA | TRBV12-3/TRBV12-4 | many | TRBJ2-3
TGTGCCAGCAGCTGGGGGGACAACTCCTACGAGCAGTACTTC | CASSWGDNSYEQYF | NA | TRBV5-6 | many | TRBJ2-7
TGCGCCAGCAGCCAAGAGGCGGACAGGGGTACCCTCCAGCCCCAGCATTTT | CASSQEADRGTLQPQHF | TRBD1 | TRBV4-1 | many | TRBJ1-5
TGTGCCAGCAGCCCCACGGACAGGGAGCAGTTCTTC | CASSPTDREQFF | TRBD1 | TRBV6-2/TRBV6-3 | few | TRBJ2-1
TGCGCCAGCAGCGCTGTTTTGGGCCTCCTTTCTGGGGCCAACGTCCTGACTTTC | CASSAVLGLLSGANVLTF | NA | TRBV5-1 | many | TRBJ2-6
TGTGCCAGCAGGCAACTCTACGAGCAGTACTTC | CASRQLYEQYF | NA | TRBV6-1 | many | TRBJ2-7
TGTGCCAGCAGTGCCCGGGCTGCCCCCTACGAGCAGTACTTC | CASSARAAPYEQYF | NA | TRBV7-8 | NA | TRBJ2-7
TGTGCCAGTAGTATTCCCTGGGACACCACCTATGGCTACACCTTC | CASSIPWDTTYGYTF | NA | TRBV19 | few | TRBJ1-2
TGTGCCACTTACGCTAGCACAGATACGCAGTATTTT | CATYASTDTQYF | NA | TRBV27 | many | TRBJ2-3
TGTGCCAGCAGCTCGGATCTTTGGGACGGAAGCTCCTACGAGCAGTACTTC | CASSSDLWDGSSYEQYF | NA | TRBV5-6 | many | TRBJ2-7
TGTGCCAGCAGTTACTCCGGGGGACAGGGGTTCTCTGGGGCCAACGTCCTGACTTTC | CASSYSGGQGFSGANVLTF | TRBD1 | TRBV6-5 | many | TRBJ2-6
TGTGCCAGCTCTCCTAATCAGGGGGCTGGTCAGCCCCAGCATTTT | CASSPNQGAGQPQHF | TRBD1 | TRBV18 | many | TRBJ1-5
TGTGCCTGGAGGGAGAAACAGGGGGCTCGGCAGACCCAGTACTTC | CAWREKQGARQTQYF | TRBD1 | TRBV30 | NA | TRBJ2-5
TGTGCCAGCAGCCAAGATCGCAGGAAGCAGTTCTTC | CASSQDRRKQFF | NA | TRBV3-1 | few | TRBJ2-1
TGTGCCAGCAGTCTACTCGCCATCGGGGCGGGGAAAAACATTCAGTACTTC | CASSLLAIGAGKNIQYF | NA | TRBV28 | many | TRBJ2-4
TGTGCCAGCACCCGACAGGGGAGGGGTGGCTACACCTTC | CASTRQGRGGYTF | TRBD1 | TRBV6-1 | NA | TRBJ1-2
TGTGCCAGCAGCCAAGGTTTCGGGCAGCTAGAGCAGTACTTC | CASSQGFGQLEQYF | NA | TRBV4-2 | NA | TRBJ2-7
TGTGCCAGCAGCGGAGGGTGGGGGACCGTGGTTAGCAATCAGCCCCAGCATTTT | CASSGGWGTVVSNQPQHF | NA | TRBV11-2 | NA | TRBJ1-5
TGCGCCAGCAGCTTGGGAGGGGTCTGGGAGCAGTACTTC | CASSLGGVWEQYF | NA | TRBV5-1 | few | TRBJ2-7
TGTGCCAGCAGCGTCGGGACAAAATCCTACGAGCAGTACTTC | CASSVGTKSYEQYF | NA | TRBV9 | few | TRBJ2-7
TGTGCCAGCAGCCCTGAAGGGTCTAGCACAGATACGCAGTATTTT | CASSPEGSSTDTQYF | NA | TRBV6-1 | NA | TRBJ2-3
TGCAGTGCTAGAACCCAGGGGACGGGGGGTTCACCCCTCCACTTT | CSARTQGTGGSPLHF | NA | TRBV20-1 | many | TRBJ1-6
TGCAGCGTTGTCTGGGACAGGGGACACAATGAGCAGTTCTTC | CSVVWDRGHNEQFF | TRBD1 | TRBV29-1 | NA | TRBJ2-1
TGTGCTAGTAGGAACACTGAAGCTTTCTTT | CASRNTEAFF | NA | TRBV12-3/TRBV12-4 | NA | TRBJ1-1
TGTGCCAGCAAGACCCGTAGTGACAATGAGCAGTTCTTC | CASKTRSDNEQFF | NA | TRBV7-9 | few | TRBJ2-1
TGCAGTGCTAGCGGGCAGGGGAACACCGGGGAGCTGTTTTTT | CSASGQGNTGELFF | NA | TRBV20-1 | many | TRBJ2-2
TGTGCCAGCAGTAGGCACGGGACAGGGAATCTCTATGGCTACACCTTC | CASSRHGTGNLYGYTF | TRBD1 | TRBV6-1 | many | TRBJ1-2
TGCAGTGCTAGAAGACCGGTTAGCAATCAGCCCCAGCATTTT | CSARRPVSNQPQHF | NA | TRBV20-1 | few | TRBJ1-5
TGTGCCAGCAGCCATCGGGACAGGCCATACAATGAGCAGTTCTTC | CASSHRDRPYNEQFF | TRBD1 | TRBV7-9 | few | TRBJ2-1
TGTGCCACCAGTGATTCGGCGGGGAGGGCTGGGGCCAACGTCCTGACTTTC | CATSDSAGRAGANVLTF | TRBD2 | TRBV24-1 | many | TRBJ2-6
TGTGCCTGGGCCGGGACAGGGAATTCACCCCTCCACTTT | CAWAGTGNSPLHF | TRBD1 | TRBV30 | few | TRBJ1-6
TGCAGTGCCAATAGAGCCGCGGGCGCTGGAACTAATGAAAAACTGTTTTTT | CSANRAAGAGTNEKLFF | NA | TRBV20-1 | many | TRBJ1-4
TGTGCCAGCAGCTTTTATCTCGCAGGAGGCACAGATACGCAGTATTTT | CASSFYLAGGTDTQYF | NA | TRBV7-9 | many | TRBJ2-3
TGTGCCAACAACGATGCCGCCTCAGATACGCAGTATTTT | CANNDAASDTQYF | NA | TRBV2 | NA | TRBJ2-3